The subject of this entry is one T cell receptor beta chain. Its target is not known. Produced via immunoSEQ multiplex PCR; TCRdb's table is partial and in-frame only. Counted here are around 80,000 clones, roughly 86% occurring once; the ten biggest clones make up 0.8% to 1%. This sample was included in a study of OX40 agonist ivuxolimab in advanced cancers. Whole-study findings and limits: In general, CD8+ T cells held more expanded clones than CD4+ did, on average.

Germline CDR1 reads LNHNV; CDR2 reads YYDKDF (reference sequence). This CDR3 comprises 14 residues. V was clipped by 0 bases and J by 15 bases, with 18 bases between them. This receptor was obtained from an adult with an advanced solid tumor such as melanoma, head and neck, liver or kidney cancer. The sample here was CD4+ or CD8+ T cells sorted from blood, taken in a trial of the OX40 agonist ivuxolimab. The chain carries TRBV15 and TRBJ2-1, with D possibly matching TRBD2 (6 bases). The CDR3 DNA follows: TGTGCCACCAGCAGAGATATGTCCACAGCCGGGGGGTTCTTC. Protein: CATSRDMSTAGGFF.